Listed here are 15 T cell receptor beta chains from one sample, sequenced in a study of T cell changes during pregnancy in multiple sclerosis. Profiling relied on immunoSEQ multiplex PCR, and the TCRdb table lists in-frame clones only, not all of them. The sample records over 25,000 clones, roughly 90% being singletons. This material consisted of CD8+ T cells from peripheral blood mononuclear cells, taken after pregnancy. The receptors come from a female donor with multiple sclerosis, enrolled in a pregnancy study.

This sequence joins TRBV27 and TRBJ2-5; D is possibly TRBD2 (6 bases). Germline-derived CDR1 and CDR2 are MNHEY and SMNVEV (reference sequence). V lost 1 base, J lost 3 bases, and 9 bases lay in between. This CDR3 comprises 14 residues. CDR3 nucleotides: TGTGCCAGCAGTTTATGGGGGGAGGAAGAGACCCAGTACTTC. Its protein is CASSLWGEEETQYF.

This chain uses TRBV5-4 with TRBJ2-7, with TRBD2 identical over 13 bases. Germline V lookup: CDR1 SGHNT, CDR2 YYREEE (reference sequence). This CDR3 has 14 residues. V was clipped by 2 bases and J by 5 bases; unmatched bases: 1. The CDR3: CASSLGLAGDEQYF. In DNA form, the CDR3 reads TGTGCCAGCAGCTTAGGACTAGCGGGAGACGAGCAGTACTTC.

The rearrangement uses TRBV11-3 and TRBJ2-6; maybe TRBD1 (5 bases). Germline V CDR1 and CDR2: SGHNT, YENEEA. The CDR3 runs 16 residues. Trimming pared 3 bases from V and 0 bases from J, leaving 9 bases between. In DNA form, the CDR3 reads TGTGCCAGCAGCTTGACCGACAGCTCTGGGGCCAACGTCCTGACTTTC. The encoded protein is CASSLTDSSGANVLTF.

The chain employs TRBV13 and TRBJ1-5, with TRBD1 matching 7 bases. The CDR3 covers 13 residues. Trimming at V came to 6 bases and at J to 4 bases, leaving 3 bases not matched to a gene. Germline lookup yields CDR1 PRHDT and CDR2 FYEKMQ (reference sequence). CDR3 in amino acids: CASRPQGNQPQHF. The DNA of the CDR3 is TGTGCCAGCAGACCACAGGGGAATCAGCCCCAGCATTTT.

The chain has TRBV5-1 and TRBJ2-1, with D possibly matching TRBD2 (5 bases). This CDR3 comprises 15 residues. V was trimmed by 5 bases and J by 1 base, leaving 13 bases between them. The germline gives CDR1 SGHRS, CDR2 YFSETQ. CDR3 sequence: CASSYEWESYNEQFF. The CDR3 DNA follows: TGCGCCAGCAGTTATGAGTGGGAGTCCTACAATGAGCAGTTCTTC. Looking up the rest from reference TRBV5-1 and TRBJ2-1 gives the full variable domain: KAGVTQTPRYLIKTRGQQVTLSCSPISGHRSVSWYQQTPGQGLQFLFEYFSETQRNKGNFPGRFSGRQFSNSRSEMNVSTLELGDSALYLCASSYEWESYNEQFFGPGTRLTVL.

The chain links TRBV5-8 to TRBJ1-2, with D perhaps matching TRBD1 (5 bases). Germline CDR1 reads SGHTS; CDR2 reads YDEGEE. Trimming removed 3 bases at V and 0 bases at J, with 9 bases between. The CDR3 covers 14 residues. The CDR3 reads CASSWGLSNYGYTF. As DNA, the CDR3 is TGTGCCAGCAGCTGGGGACTTTCTAACTATGGCTACACCTTC.

V gene TRBV2 combines with J gene TRBJ2-7; 10 nucleotides align to TRBD1. The J segment lost 4 bases and the V segment lost 7 bases, leaving 16 bases of the junction unmatched. CDR3 length: 17 amino acids. Germline V gives CDR1 SNHLY, CDR2 FYNNEI. The CDR3 region has the DNA TGTGCCAGCACCGGAGGGGGTAGGGACAGGGGAACGTACGAGCAGTACTTC. Translating it yields CASTGGGRDRGTYEQYF. Together with reference TRBV2 and TRBJ2-7, the CDR3 gives the full variable domain: EPEVTQTPSHQVTQMGQEVILRCVPISNHLYFYWYRQILGQKVEFLVSFYNNEISEKSEIFDDQFSVERPDGSNFTLKIRSTKLEDSAMYFCASTGGGRDRGTYEQYFGPGTRLTVT.

CDR3 DNA sequence: TGCGCCAGCAGCCAAGAATCGGGCGGGCCTACGCAGTATTTT. Encoded protein: CASSQESGGPTQYF. V is TRBV4-3 and J is TRBJ2-3; tentative D call: TRBD2 (5 bases). Per the germline V gene, CDR1 is LGHNA and CDR2 is YSLEER. CDR3 length equals 14 residues. V was shortened by 0 bases and J by 8 bases, with 12 bases between the two germline ends.

This chain connects TRBV27 to TRBJ2-2; no clear D. The CDR3 is made up of 12 amino acids. The germline gives CDR1 MNHEY, CDR2 SMNVEV (reference sequence). V was pared by 1 base and J by 5 bases, with 2 bases between. CDR3 DNA sequence: TGTGCCAGCAGTTTATTAACCGGGGAGCTGTTTTTT. Translation gives CASSLLTGELFF.

This clone was recorded only once. The chain recombines TRBV4-2 with TRBJ2-1; 15 nucleotides agree with TRBD2. The CDR3 has 15 amino acids. The V gene's germline CDR1 is LGHNA and CDR2 YNFKEQ. Trimming removed 3 bases from V and 9 bases from J; junction bases left unmatched: 3. The CDR3 coding sequence is TGTGCCAGCAGCCATGGGACTAGCGGGAGGCTTGAGCAGTTCTTC. Protein product: CASSHGTSGRLEQFF.

This rearrangement joins TRBV7-9 to TRBJ2-1; 15 positions agree with TRBD2. V shed 5 bases and J 0 bases; nucleotides not matched to a gene: 5. The length of the CDR3 is 18 residues. Germline V gene data show CDR1 as SEHNR and CDR2 as FQNEAQ (reference sequence). This CDR3 reads CASSQGLAGGTSYNEQFF. The CDR3 coding sequence is TGTGCCAGCAGCCAGGGACTAGCGGGAGGTACCTCCTACAATGAGCAGTTCTTC. The variable domain in full, completed from reference TRBV7-9 and TRBJ2-1, reads DTGVSQNPRHKITKRGQNVTFRCDPISEHNRLYWYRQTLGQGPEFLTYFQNEAQLEKSRLLSDRFSAERPKGSFSTLEIQRTEQGDSAMYLCASSQGLAGGTSYNEQFFGPGTRLTVL.

The chain couples TRBV19 to TRBJ2-7; TRBD1 might be the D (6 bases). The germline CDR1 and CDR2 sequences are LNHDA and SQIVND (reference sequence). The V and J ends lost 3 bases and 3 bases respectively, with 21 bases between them. This CDR3 spans 17 amino acids. CDR3 DNA sequence: TGTGCCAGTAGTATCGCCCGGGACACCGGTTCCGACTACGAGCAGTACTTC. Its translation is CASSIARDTGSDYEQYF.

The J gene is TRBJ1-1, the V gene TRBV30; D might be TRBD1 (6 bases). This CDR3 is built from 11 residues. V was pared by 3 bases and J by 7 bases, with 9 bases between. Germline CDR1 and CDR2: GTSNPN and SVGIG (reference sequence). The CDR3 is CAWRGTNEAFF. CDR3 sequence (DNA): TGTGCCTGGAGGGGGACAAATGAAGCTTTCTTT.

The V and J genes are TRBV4-3 and TRBJ1-2, with D perhaps matching TRBD1 (5 bases). Germline V gene lookup returns CDR1 LGHNA and CDR2 YSLEER. The CDR3 is made up of 15 amino acids. Between the trimmed V and J ends, which lost 0 bases and 7 bases, there was a span of 15 bases. CDR3 nucleotide sequence: TGCGCCAGCAGCCAAGACTCAGGGTTGCTACTTGGCTACACCTTC. This sequence encodes CASSQDSGLLLGYTF.

Details on this clone: The junction departs from the called germline gene at one end, perhaps through a read error. The chain couples TRBV25-1 to TRBJ2-7, with 9 bases fitting TRBD2. Germline lookup yields CDR1 MGHDK and CDR2 SYGVNS. CDR3 length: 17 amino acids. The CDR3 loop reads CASSETAGGSSSNEQYF. CDR3 nucleotide sequence: TGTGCCAGCAGTGAAACAGCGGGAGGATCCTCCTCCAACGAGCAGTACTTC.